What follows is one T cell receptor (beta chain) and its context. Antigen: not known. The sample originates from a study of Ad26.COV2.S vaccination and SARS-CoV-2 variants. Study-wide findings and caveats: It was found that vaccine and placebo recipients had similar non-spike TCR breadth. The placebo group had lower spike-specific TCR breadth than the vaccine recipients did. There was a possibility that the TCR breadth and depth analyses underestimated total T cell responses.

This CDR3 contains 18 residues. Generated by immunoSEQ multiplex PCR, the TCRdb table keeps only in-frame clones and is missing some. This sample carries 120,000 to 150,000 clones, 80% to 90% of them seen once, and the ten largest clones take 4.5% to 6%. The J gene is TRBJ2-1, the V gene TRBV1; the tabulated D call, TRBD2, remains unverified against the DNA. TRBV1 is a pseudogene. The source is a human donor who had recovered from COVID-19. The specimen comprised peripheral blood, sampled after recovery from COVID-19. The CDR3 coding sequence is TGCACCAGCAGCCAAGATCATCGGGCTAGCGGGGTGCCCAATGAGCAGTTCTTC. This codes for CTSSQDHRASGVPNEQFF.